The 27 T cell receptor beta chains in this list originate from one sample, sequenced in a study of beta chain features in type 1 diabetes. As every portion of the isolated RNA was reverse transcribed, the sequencing read expressed TCRB transcripts. Libraries were prepared by immunoSEQ multiplex PCR; TCRdb keeps only in-frame clonotypes and omits some of them. The data show approximately 58,000 clones, 55% to 80% seen once. Their specific antigens are unknown. Study-wide findings and caveats: TCRB CDR3 length was moderately but significantly reduced in all four CD4+ subsets of Type 1 diabetes patients.

Sequences were obtained from stem cell memory CD4+ T cells from blood. These receptors were collected from a woman aged 25 to 45 with type 1 diabetes.

This clone turned up a few times. V gene TRBV29-1 combines with J gene TRBJ1-2, with TRBD1 matching over 10 bases. Germline values: CDR1 SQVTM, CDR2 ANQGSEA. Germline trimming cut 1 base from V and 2 bases from J; bases unmatched to any gene: 1. The CDR3 is 14 residues long. The CDR3 protein is CSVEVDRGNYGYTF. The DNA of the CDR3 is TGCAGCGTTGAAGTGGACAGGGGGAACTATGGCTACACCTTC.

The chain recombines TRBV30 with TRBJ2-3; the match to TRBD1 covers 10 bases. The CDR3 is made up of 15 amino acids. The trim removed 2 bases at V and 4 bases at J, leaving 6 bases unmatched. CDR1 GTSNPN and CDR2 SVGIG come from the germline V gene (reference sequence). CDR3 residues: CAWSFLTGGADTQYF. The CDR3 DNA is TGTGCCTGGAGTTTCCTGACAGGGGGCGCAGATACGCAGTATTTT.

The chain couples TRBV30 to TRBJ1-5; D gene uncertain. Germline V CDR1 and CDR2: GTSNPN, SVGIG (reference sequence). CDR3 length equals 16 residues. With 0 bases removed from V and 0 bases from J, the gap between germline ends came to 12 bases. CDR3 sequence: CAWSVKRGYSNQPQHF. The CDR3 DNA is TGTGCCTGGAGTGTAAAACGGGGTTATAGCAATCAGCCCCAGCATTTT.

The chain joins TRBV18 to TRBJ2-2; TRBD2 agrees at 7 bases. Germline V gene data show CDR1 as KGHSH and CDR2 as LQKENI. The CDR3 extends over 14 amino acids. The V and J ends lost 6 bases and 6 bases, in that order; junction bases with no gene match: 7. In nucleotides, the CDR3 is TGTGCCAGCTCCCAGCGGGAACTCGCCGGGGAGCTGTTTTTT. It is translated as CASSQRELAGELFF.

V is TRBV11-2 and J is TRBJ2-1, with D maybe TRBD2 (6 bases). Trimming removed 5 bases from V and 6 bases from J, with 14 bases in between. Germline V lookup: CDR1 SGHAT, CDR2 FQNNGV. This CDR3 is 14 amino acids long. For the CDR3, the DNA is TGTGCCAGCAGCGGACCCCAACTAGCCAATGAGCAGTTCTTC. Protein sequence: CASSGPQLANEQFF.

This chain connects TRBV18 to TRBJ2-2; D uncertain. Germline assignment: CDR1 KGHSH and CDR2 LQKENI. The CDR3 covers 16 residues. The V gene lost 5 bases and the J gene lost 0 bases, with 13 bases spanning the gap. The CDR3 nucleotides are TGTGCCAGCTCAAAAGACGGCCGGGCGAACACCGGGGAGCTGTTTTTT. Its protein is CASSKDGRANTGELFF.

The V gene is TRBV7-3, the J gene TRBJ2-3; D is possibly TRBD2 (6 bases). Germline V lookup: CDR1 SGHTA, CDR2 FQGTGA. V gave up 2 bases and J gave up 0 bases, with 15 bases separating them. The CDR3 loop spans 17 amino acids. The CDR3: CASSLVGGAGSTDTQYF. The DNA of the CDR3 is TGTGCCAGCAGCTTAGTGGGAGGTGCCGGAAGCACAGATACGCAGTATTTT.

This clone was observed a few times. The genes are TRBV5-4 and TRBJ1-1; a weak D match, TRBD1 (6 bases). With 3 bases removed from V and 2 bases from J, the gap between germline ends came to 14 bases. Germline V gives CDR1 SGHNT, CDR2 YYREEE (reference sequence). This CDR3 spans 15 amino acids. CDR3 in amino acids: CASSSKTGFNTEAFF. The CDR3, as DNA: TGTGCCAGCAGCTCTAAAACAGGGTTTAACACTGAAGCTTTCTTT.

The J gene is TRBJ2-1, the V gene TRBV29-1; 12 positions agree with TRBD1. CDR3 length: 17 amino acids. The V segment lost 3 bases and the J segment 9 bases; nucleotides outside the gene matches: 15. In germline, CDR1 is SQVTM, CDR2 ANQGSEA. The CDR3 spells CSVEGGVPGQGAFEQFF. The CDR3 region has the DNA TGCAGCGTTGAGGGGGGTGTCCCGGGACAGGGGGCGTTTGAGCAGTTCTTC.

The CDR3, as DNA: TGCGCCAGCAGCTACCGACAGGGAGGAATCTCCGGGGAGCTGTTTTTT. Its translation is CASSYRQGGISGELFF. The gene calls are TRBV5-1 and TRBJ2-2; D is possibly TRBD1 (7 bases). This CDR3 is built from 16 residues. Germline V gives CDR1 SGHRS, CDR2 YFSETQ. The ends were cut back, 3 bases at V and 6 bases at J, with 18 bases in the middle.

The CDR3 nucleotides read TGTGCCAGCAGCGTAGACGGGAGCGCCTACAATGAGCAGTTCTTC. Its translation is CASSVDGSAYNEQFF. The rearrangement joins TRBV9 to TRBJ2-1; possibly TRBD2 for D (6 bases). The CDR3 spans 15 residues. The germline gives CDR1 SGDLS, CDR2 YYNGEE. Trimming shortened V by 0 bases and J by 2 bases, and 9 bases separated the two germline ends. Looking up the rest from reference TRBV9 and TRBJ2-1 gives the full variable domain: DSGVTQTPKHLITATGQRVTLRCSPRSGDLSVYWYQQSLDQGLQFLIQYYNGEERAKGNILERFSAQQFPDLHSELNLSSLELGDSALYFCASSVDGSAYNEQFFGPGTRLTVL.

V and J are TRBV5-1 and TRBJ2-4; D is unresolved. The V end lost 7 bases, the J end lost 0 bases, and 14 bases lay between the germline ends. The CDR3 loop spans 15 amino acids. CDR1 is SGHRS and CDR2 is YFSETQ in the germline V gene. CDR3 nucleotides: TGCGCCAGCTCGGTCTCCTCGTTAGCCAAAAACATTCAGTACTTC. It specifies CASSVSSLAKNIQYF. Combining the CDR3 with reference TRBV5-1 and TRBJ2-4 gives the whole variable domain KAGVTQTPRYLIKTRGQQVTLSCSPISGHRSVSWYQQTPGQGLQFLFEYFSETQRNKGNFPGRFSGRQFSNSRSEMNVSTLELGDSALYLCASSVSSLAKNIQYFGAGTRLSVL.

The V gene is TRBV10-2, the J gene TRBJ1-1; D is ambiguous. Germline CDR1 reads WSHSY; CDR2 reads SAAADI. The V end lost 6 bases, the J end lost 0 bases, and 11 bases lay between the germline ends. The CDR3 contains 14 residues. CDR3 sequence: CASSAAGMNTEAFF. CDR3 in DNA: TGCGCCAGCAGCGCCGCAGGCATGAACACTGAAGCTTTCTTT.

V usage is TRBV6-1 and J usage is TRBJ2-7; D not resolved. Germline assignment: CDR1 MNHNS and CDR2 SASEGT. The CDR3 is made up of 14 amino acids. Trimming took 10 bases from V and 4 from J, leaving 20 bases between them. The CDR3 coding sequence is TGTGCCATCTCTAAGGCCCAGCGTGGATACGAGCAGTACTTC. It is translated as CAISKAQRGYEQYF.

This chain connects TRBV6-5 to TRBJ2-7; possibly TRBD2 for D (7 bases). CDR1 and CDR2 from the germline V gene are MNHEY and SVGAGI. Trimming shortened V by 7 bases and J by 6 bases, and 10 bases separated the two germline ends. The CDR3 sequence is 11 residues long. The CDR3 region has the DNA TGTGCCAGCAACGGGGGGCGCGAGCAGTACTTC. Its translation is CASNGGREQYF.

The chain links TRBV2 to TRBJ2-1; D unresolved. This CDR3 spans 13 amino acids. The germline V and J ends were trimmed by 8 bases and 5 bases, with 13 bases remaining between them. Germline CDR1 and CDR2: SNHLY and FYNNEI. The CDR3 coding sequence is TGTGCCAGCGGGTCAGGCAGCCACAATGAGCAGTTCTTC. Encoded protein: CASGSGSHNEQFF.

V and J are TRBV19 and TRBJ2-7; 9 positions match TRBD2. Per the germline V gene, CDR1 is LNHDA and CDR2 is SQIVND (reference sequence). J gave up 2 bases and V 4 bases, and 3 bases lay outside the gene matches. The CDR3 runs to 14 residues. CDR3 sequence (DNA): TGTGCCAGTAGTAGCGGGAGGGTTGCCTACGAGCAGTACTTC. Amino acids: CASSSGRVAYEQYF.

The chain links TRBV29-1 to TRBJ1-2, with unresolved D. The CDR3 contains 12 residues. Trimming shortened V by 2 bases and J by 4 bases, and 8 bases separated the two germline ends. The germline gives CDR1 SQVTM, CDR2 ANQGSEA. CDR3 amino acids: CSVEQVPYGYTF. The CDR3 DNA follows: TGCAGCGTTGAACAGGTGCCCTATGGCTACACCTTC.

The genes are TRBV10-3 and TRBJ2-7, with 9 bases aligning to TRBD1. The junction had 9 bases not matched to a gene; V was cut back by 6 bases and J by 3 bases. The CDR3 is 15 amino acids. CDR1 and CDR2 from the germline V gene are ENHRY and SYGVKD. CDR3 residues: CAISDTGTGLYEQYF. The CDR3 coding sequence is TGTGCCATCAGCGACACCGGGACAGGGCTCTACGAGCAGTACTTC.

This clone was seen only a few times. The rearrangement uses TRBV19 and TRBJ1-3; D is perhaps TRBD1 (6 bases). The ends were cut back, 4 bases at V and 4 bases at J, with 14 bases in the middle. CDR1 is LNHDA, CDR2 SQIVND, per germline (reference sequence). This CDR3 contains 15 residues. The CDR3 DNA follows: TGTGCCAGTAGTACCGATAACAGGGCCGGAAACACCATATATTTT. This encodes CASSTDNRAGNTIYF.

This clone was seen a few times. V usage is TRBV5-1 and J usage is TRBJ2-2; maybe TRBD1 (6 bases). Trimming removed 3 bases from V and 1 base from J, with 7 bases in between. The CDR3 extends over 14 amino acids. Germline CDR1 and CDR2: SGHRS and YFSETQ. The CDR3 region is CASSSDRNTGELFF. CDR3 coding DNA: TGCGCCAGCAGCTCGGACAGGAACACCGGGGAGCTGTTTTTT.

This sequence joins TRBV5-4 and TRBJ1-2, with D maybe TRBD1 (5 bases). Trimming pared 0 bases from V and 3 bases from J, leaving 12 bases between. This CDR3 spans 15 amino acids. Per the germline V gene, CDR1 is SGHNT and CDR2 is YYREEE (reference sequence). In DNA, the CDR3 is TGTGCCAGCAGCTTGGCCGGCGGGGCAGACTATGGCTACACCTTC. It yields the protein CASSLAGGADYGYTF.

This chain links TRBV5-6 with TRBJ1-1; TRBD1 matches at 7 bases. The CDR3 sequence is 15 residues long. Per the germline V gene, CDR1 is SGHDT and CDR2 is YYEEEE. V was clipped by 3 bases and J by 5 bases; unmatched bases: 10. The CDR3 sequence is CASSSPRQGGTEAFF. The CDR3 DNA reads as TGTGCCAGCAGCTCGCCCCGGCAGGGGGGAACTGAAGCTTTCTTT.

The chain employs TRBV29-1 and TRBJ2-3, with TRBD2 identical over 8 bases. The germline gives CDR1 SQVTM, CDR2 ANQGSEA. V shed 4 bases and J 0 bases; nucleotides not matched to a gene: 9. The CDR3 has 16 amino acids. The DNA for the CDR3 is TGCAGCGTTGCGCCCCCGGGACTAGAAAGCACAGATACGCAGTATTTT. It codes for CSVAPPGLESTDTQYF.

This clone was counted a few times. This rearrangement joins TRBV6-1 to TRBJ2-7, with a weak D call TRBD2 (6 bases). The CDR3 is 14 amino acids. The V end was cut by 6 bases, the J end by 2 bases, with 14 bases between. Germline V gene lookup returns CDR1 MNHNS and CDR2 SASEGT. In DNA, the CDR3 is TGTGCCAGCAGCTCGGGGGTGGGGGCCTACGAGCAGTACTTC. It translates to CASSSGVGAYEQYF.

The chain combines TRBV19 with TRBJ2-2, with D maybe TRBD1 (5 bases). Trimming stripped 10 bases from V and 2 bases from J, with 14 bases between. The CDR3 is 14 amino acids. CDR1 and CDR2 from the germline V gene are LNHDA and SQIVND (reference sequence). The CDR3 loop is CATRQWANTGELFF. The CDR3 DNA reads TGTGCCACCAGACAGTGGGCTAACACCGGGGAGCTGTTTTTT.

The CDR3 DNA follows: TGTGCCAGCAGTGCTGACAGGGGGGAGTCTAGAGCTTTCTTT. It encodes CASSADRGESRAFF. This chain joins TRBV2 and TRBJ1-1; 9 bases are shared with TRBD1. This CDR3 contains 14 residues. Germline CDR1 SNHLY, CDR2 FYNNEI. The J segment lost 10 bases and the V segment lost 4 bases, leaving 10 bases of the junction unmatched.